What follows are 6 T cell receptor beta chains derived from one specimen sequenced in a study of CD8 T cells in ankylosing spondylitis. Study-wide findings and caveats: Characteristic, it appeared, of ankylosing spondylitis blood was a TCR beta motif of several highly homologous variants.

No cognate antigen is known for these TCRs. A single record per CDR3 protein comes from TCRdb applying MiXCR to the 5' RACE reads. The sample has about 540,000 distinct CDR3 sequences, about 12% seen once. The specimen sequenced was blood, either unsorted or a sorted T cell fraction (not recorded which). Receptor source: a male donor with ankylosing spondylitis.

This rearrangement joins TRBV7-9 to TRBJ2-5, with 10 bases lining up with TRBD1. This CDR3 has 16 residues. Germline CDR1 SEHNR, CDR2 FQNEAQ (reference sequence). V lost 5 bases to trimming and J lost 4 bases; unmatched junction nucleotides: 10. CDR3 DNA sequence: TGTGCCAGCAGCACCCTGAGGGACAGGGGTGGAGAGACCCAGTACTTC. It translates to CASSTLRDRGGETQYF.

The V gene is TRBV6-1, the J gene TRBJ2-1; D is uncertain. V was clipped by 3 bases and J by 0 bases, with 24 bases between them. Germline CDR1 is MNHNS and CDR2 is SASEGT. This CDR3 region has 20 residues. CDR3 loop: CASSEEFRVRKASSYNEQFF. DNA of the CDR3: TGTGCCAGCAGTGAGGAATTTCGGGTTCGAAAAGCGAGCTCCTACAATGAGCAGTTCTTC.

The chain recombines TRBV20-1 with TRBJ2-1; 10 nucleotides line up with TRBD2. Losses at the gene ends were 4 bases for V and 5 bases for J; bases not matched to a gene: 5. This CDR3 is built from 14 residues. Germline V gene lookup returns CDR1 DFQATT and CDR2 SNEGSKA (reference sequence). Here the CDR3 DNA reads TGCAGTGCTACGAGCGGGAGGGGGGACAATGAGCAGTTCTTC. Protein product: CSATSGRGDNEQFF.

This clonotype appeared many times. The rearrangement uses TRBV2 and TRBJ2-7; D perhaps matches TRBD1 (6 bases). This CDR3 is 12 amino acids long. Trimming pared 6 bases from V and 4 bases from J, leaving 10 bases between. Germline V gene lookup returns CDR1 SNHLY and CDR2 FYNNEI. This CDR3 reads CASSGDTYEQYV. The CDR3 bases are TGTGCCAGCAGCGGGGACACTTACGAGCAGTACGTC.

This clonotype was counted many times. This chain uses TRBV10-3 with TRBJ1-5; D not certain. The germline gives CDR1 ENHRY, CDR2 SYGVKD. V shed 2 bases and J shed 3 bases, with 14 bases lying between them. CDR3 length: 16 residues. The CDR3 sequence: CAISETSGGFNQPQHF. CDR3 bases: TGTGCCATCAGTGAGACCAGTGGAGGGTTCAATCAGCCCCAGCATTTT.

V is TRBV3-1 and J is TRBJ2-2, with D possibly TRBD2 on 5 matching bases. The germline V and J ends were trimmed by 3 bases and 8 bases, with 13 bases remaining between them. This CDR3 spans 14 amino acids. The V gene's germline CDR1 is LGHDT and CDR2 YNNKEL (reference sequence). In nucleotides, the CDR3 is TGTGCCAGCAGCCATCGGACTCCCAGTGGGGAGCTGTTTTTT. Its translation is CASSHRTPSGELFF.